These 28 T cell receptor beta chains came from one sample sequenced in a study of blood T cell repertoires in COVID-19. Assay used: immunoSEQ multiplex PCR; TCRdb lists only in-frame clones, some missing. The sample lists under 500,000 clones, roughly 91% occurring once. The sample taken for sequencing was peripheral blood. The receptors here all came from a woman under 40 with acute or convalescent COVID-19.

This CDR3 is CASGQPGQGQYGYTF. The DNA of the CDR3 is TGTGCCAGCGGCCAGCCGGGACAGGGCCAATATGGCTACACCTTC. The rearrangement links TRBV6-5 to TRBJ1-2; 9 bases are a match to TRBD1. The length of the CDR3 is 15 residues. After removal of 8 bases from V and 5 bases from J, the junction contained 12 bases not matched to a gene. The germline V gene has CDR1 MNHEY and CDR2 SVGAGI.

The chain employs TRBV9 and TRBJ1-5; TRBD1 matches 9 bases. From germline, CDR1 is SGDLS and CDR2 YYNGEE. The CDR3 is 16 residues long. The J segment lost 5 bases and the V segment lost 3 bases, leaving 9 bases of the junction unmatched. The CDR3 is CASSASGQGMDQPQHF. Here the CDR3 DNA reads TGTGCCAGCAGCGCCTCCGGACAGGGGATGGATCAGCCCCAGCATTTT.

The gene calls are TRBV18 and TRBJ2-3; tentative D call: TRBD1 (6 bases). This CDR3 has 13 amino acids. CDR1 is KGHSH, CDR2 LQKENI, per germline. V was trimmed by 6 bases and J by 11 bases, leaving 18 bases between them. CDR3 sequence: CASSLVDRSGQYF. CDR3 sequence (DNA): TGTGCCAGCTCTCTCGTAGACAGGTCAGGGCAGTATTTT.

The chain carries TRBV6-5 and TRBJ1-5; D unclear. V shed 6 bases and J shed 5 bases, with 14 bases lying between them. CDR1 MNHEY and CDR2 SVGAGI come from the germline V gene. This CDR3 is built from 14 residues. CDR3 nucleotides: TGTGCCAGCAGGGGAAGTGGGAGGGATCAGCCCCAGCATTTT. As protein: CASRGSGRDQPQHF.

Concerning this clone itself: The same CDR3 is also encoded by other DNA sequences in this sample. The chain couples TRBV3-1 (or the pseudogene TRBV3-2) to TRBJ2-3; TRBD2 matches 7 bases. V lost 0 bases to trimming and J lost 4 bases; unmatched junction nucleotides: 4. Germline CDR1 LGHDT, CDR2 YNNKEL (reference sequence). CDR3 length: 15 residues. In nucleotides, the CDR3 is TGTGCCAGCAGCCAAGATTGGGGGGGGGCAGATACGCAGTATTTT. As protein: CASSQDWGGADTQYF.

V is TRBV5-1 and J is TRBJ2-7; no definite D call. V lost 4 bases to trimming and J lost 7 bases, with 15 bases between them. This CDR3 comprises 13 residues. Germline CDR1 and CDR2: SGHRS and YFSETQ. The CDR3 spells CASSATVEREQYF. The DNA for the CDR3 is TGCGCCAGCAGCGCAACTGTGGAGAGGGAGCAGTACTTC.

This sequence joins TRBV29-1 and TRBJ2-2; 7 nucleotides line up with TRBD1. The CDR3 covers 12 residues. V shed 6 bases and J 6 bases; nucleotides not matched to a gene: 4. Germline assignment: CDR1 SQVTM and CDR2 ANQGSEA. The CDR3 DNA reads as TGCAGCGTACGACAGGGCGCCGGGGAGCTGTTTTTT. Its translation is CSVRQGAGELFF.

The rearrangement uses TRBV29-1 and TRBJ1-1; 8 bases align to TRBD1. Unmatched junction bases numbered 8, after V lost 6 bases and J lost 2 bases. The germline gives CDR1 SQVTM, CDR2 ANQGSEA. The CDR3 is made up of 14 amino acids. CDR3 region: CSVMTGELNTEAFF. Here the CDR3 DNA reads TGCAGCGTGATGACAGGGGAGCTCAACACTGAAGCTTTCTTT.

This chain joins TRBV12-3 or TRBV12-4 and TRBJ2-1; tentative D call: TRBD2 (6 bases). The V gene lost 6 bases and the J gene lost 9 bases, with 12 bases spanning the gap. This CDR3 is 12 amino acids long. CDR3 coding DNA: TGTGCCAGCAGGGGCGGGGATCGTGAGCAGTTCTTC. This translates into CASRGGDREQFF.

The rearrangement uses TRBV4-2 and TRBJ2-7; D remains unclear. Germline loops: CDR1 LGHNA, CDR2 YNFKEQ. The CDR3 runs 13 residues. Trimming removed 1 base from V and 3 bases from J, with 7 bases in between. The CDR3 is CASSQGFYYEQYF. The CDR3, as DNA: TGTGCCAGCAGCCAAGGATTCTACTACGAGCAGTACTTC.

The rearrangement links TRBV9 to TRBJ2-3, with a possible D match to TRBD1 (7 bases). Between the trimmed V and J ends, which lost 3 bases and 0 bases, there was a span of 11 bases. The V gene's germline CDR1 is SGDLS and CDR2 YYNGEE. This CDR3 has 15 amino acids. CDR3 region: CASSAGGHSTDTQYF. In DNA, the CDR3 is TGTGCCAGCAGCGCAGGGGGGCATAGCACAGATACGCAGTATTTT.

The V and J genes are TRBV4-1 and TRBJ2-3; D not resolved. The germline V gene has CDR1 MGHRA and CDR2 YSYEKL. V was clipped by 1 base and J by 9 bases, with 8 bases between them. The CDR3 has 12 residues. CDR3 bases: TGCGCCAGCAGCCAAGGTGATAGCACGCAGTATTTT. Residues: CASSQGDSTQYF.

The chain uses TRBV5-1 and TRBJ2-5; 7 bases are a match to TRBD1. Trimming at V came to 2 bases and at J to 1 base, leaving 5 bases not matched to a gene. Germline V CDR1 and CDR2: SGHRS, YFSETQ. The CDR3 totals 15 residues. The CDR3 sequence: CASSFTGTAQETQYF. The CDR3 DNA follows: TGCGCCAGCAGCTTCACCGGGACAGCCCAAGAGACCCAGTACTTC. The full variable domain, in which reference TRBV5-1 and TRBJ2-5 provide the parts outside the CDR3, is KAGVTQTPRYLIKTRGQQVTLSCSPISGHRSVSWYQQTPGQGLQFLFEYFSETQRNKGNFPGRFSGRQFSNSRSEMNVSTLELGDSALYLCASSFTGTAQETQYFGPGTRLLVL.

The DNA for the CDR3 is TGTGCCAGCAGAGCGAATCAGATAGGACAGAACTATGGCTACACCTTC. Amino acids: CASRANQIGQNYGYTF. The chain is built from TRBV2 and TRBJ1-2; a possible D gene is TRBD1 (6 bases). With 6 bases removed from V and 2 bases from J, the gap between germline ends came to 19 bases. Germline loops: CDR1 SNHLY, CDR2 FYNNEI. This CDR3 spans 16 amino acids. The complete variable domain, with remaining parts taken from reference TRBV2 and TRBJ1-2, reads EPEVTQTPSHQVTQMGQEVILRCVPISNHLYFYWYRQILGQKVEFLVSFYNNEISEKSEIFDDQFSVERPDGSNFTLKIRSTKLEDSAMYFCASRANQIGQNYGYTFGSGTRLTVV.

The chain combines TRBV3-1 (or the pseudogene TRBV3-2) with TRBJ1-2; TRBD1 matches 9 bases. V lost 5 bases and J lost 2; bases outside the gene matches: 6. The CDR3 extends over 15 amino acids. CDR1 and CDR2 from the germline V gene are LGHDT and YNNKEL (reference sequence). CDR3 in DNA: TGTGCCAGCAGCACAGGGACAGGGAGAAACTATGGCTACACCTTC. Encoded protein: CASSTGTGRNYGYTF.

V is TRBV4-1 and J is TRBJ1-2, with a possible D match to TRBD1 (5 bases). The CDR3 totals 18 residues. The V gene's germline CDR1 is MGHRA and CDR2 YSYEKL. The V end lost 0 bases, the J end lost 4 bases, and 21 bases lay between the germline ends. CDR3: CASSQDTSGTTVLYGYTF. CDR3 nucleotides: TGCGCCAGCAGCCAAGATACCAGCGGGACGACGGTCCTCTATGGCTACACCTTC.

The J gene is TRBJ1-2, the V gene TRBV28; 9 bases agree with TRBD1. Germline CDR1 and CDR2: MDHEN and SYDVKM. There are 14 residues in the CDR3. V lost 6 bases, J lost 6 bases, and 8 bases stayed unmatched. CDR3 nucleotide sequence: TGTGCCAGCAGGCCGGGACAGGGTGTCAATGGCTACACCTTC. Amino acid sequence: CASRPGQGVNGYTF.

The V call is TRBV4-1, the J call TRBJ1-1; tentative D call: TRBD1 (6 bases). Per germline, CDR1 MGHRA and CDR2 YSYEKL. Trimming left V 3 bases short and J 0 bases short, with 20 bases between. This CDR3 comprises 18 residues. This CDR3 is CASSHSGGQGSLNTEAFF. The DNA of the CDR3 is TGCGCCAGCAGCCATTCGGGGGGGCAGGGGTCCCTGAACACTGAAGCTTTCTTT.

This clone occurred a few times. The J gene is TRBJ2-3, the V gene TRBV6-2 or TRBV6-3, with D hard to call. With 5 bases removed from V and 2 bases from J, the gap between germline ends came to 5 bases. The germline gives CDR1 MNHEY, CDR2 SVGEGT. The CDR3 has 12 amino acids. CDR3 region: CASSRATDTQYF. CDR3 nucleotide sequence: TGTGCCAGCAGTAGAGCCACAGATACGCAGTATTTT.

The chain uses TRBV5-4 and TRBJ2-6; 9 bases map to TRBD1. J gave up 2 bases and V 5 bases, and 5 bases lay outside the gene matches. Germline CDR1 SGHNT, CDR2 YYREEE (reference sequence). The CDR3 loop spans 16 amino acids. For the CDR3, the DNA is TGTGCCAGCAGATCCACAGGGGGCGCTGGGGCCAACGTCCTGACTTTC. It codes for CASRSTGGAGANVLTF.

This chain links TRBV28 with TRBJ1-5; unclear D gene. Germline CDR1 MDHEN, CDR2 SYDVKM. V lost 3 bases and J lost 4, with 13 bases in between. The CDR3 is 15 residues long. The CDR3 DNA reads as TGTGCCAGCAGTTTTGGGTTGACGGGGAATCAGCCCCAGCATTTT. It codes for CASSFGLTGNQPQHF.

The chain combines TRBV9 with TRBJ2-3; 8 nucleotides align to TRBD2. The CDR3 contains 16 residues. Per germline, CDR1 SGDLS and CDR2 YYNGEE. V shed 2 bases and J 4 bases; nucleotides not matched to a gene: 9. The CDR3 sequence is CASSVGVAGGADTQYF. In DNA form, the CDR3 reads TGTGCCAGCAGCGTTGGGGTTGCGGGGGGCGCAGATACGCAGTATTTT.

The chain recombines TRBV7-9 with TRBJ1-4; 8 nucleotides agree with TRBD1. V dropped 7 bases and J dropped 8; count of bases not matched to a gene: 9. The CDR3 covers 14 residues. CDR1 and CDR2 from the germline V gene are SEHNR and FQNEAQ (reference sequence). The CDR3 loop reads CASNTGQGEEKLFF. CDR3 DNA: TGTGCCAGCAACACCGGACAGGGCGAAGAAAAACTGTTTTTT.

The chain couples TRBV9 to TRBJ1-4; 12 bases agree with TRBD1. V lost 3 bases to trimming and J lost 8 bases; unmatched junction nucleotides: 5. Germline assignment: CDR1 SGDLS and CDR2 YYNGEE. The CDR3 extends over 15 amino acids. CDR3 sequence (DNA): TGTGCCAGCAGCGAGGGACAGGGGGCGGCAGAAAAACTGTTTTTT. It encodes CASSEGQGAAEKLFF.

In DNA form, the CDR3 reads TGCGCCAGTTCTGAGAGTACTTACTATGGCTACACCTTC. It specifies CASSESTYYGYTF. This chain uses TRBV5-1 with TRBJ1-2; no definite D call. The germline V and J ends were trimmed by 8 bases and 3 bases, with 14 bases remaining between them. From germline, CDR1 is SGHRS and CDR2 YFSETQ. The CDR3 runs to 13 residues. The full variable domain, rest sourced from reference TRBV5-1 and TRBJ1-2, is KAGVTQTPRYLIKTRGQQVTLSCSPISGHRSVSWYQQTPGQGLQFLFEYFSETQRNKGNFPGRFSGRQFSNSRSEMNVSTLELGDSALYLCASSESTYYGYTFGSGTRLTVV.

The chain's CDR3 is CASSDPVYRGRLYGYTF. In DNA form, the CDR3 reads TGCGCCAGCAGCGACCCTGTTTACAGGGGCCGTCTCTATGGCTACACCTTC. J is TRBJ1-2 and V is TRBV4-1; 7 bases are a match to TRBD1. The CDR3 totals 17 residues. V shed 5 bases, J shed 4 bases, and the junction held 16 bases outside the gene matches. CDR1 and CDR2 (germline): MGHRA, YSYEKL.

V is TRBV9 and J is TRBJ2-3; tentatively, D is TRBD2 (7 bases). V gave up 3 bases and J gave up 0 bases, with 11 bases separating them. CDR1 is SGDLS, CDR2 YYNGEE, per germline. This CDR3 has 15 residues. CDR3 bases: TGTGCCAGCAGCGGGCGGGGGCCTAGCACAGATACGCAGTATTTT. It translates to CASSGRGPSTDTQYF.

The V and J genes are TRBV10-1 and TRBJ1-2; perhaps TRBD1 as D (6 bases). The CDR3 sequence is 13 residues long. V lost 6 bases to trimming and J lost 6 bases, with 14 bases between them. Per germline, CDR1 WNHNN and CDR2 SYGVQD (reference sequence). Written as DNA, the CDR3 is TGCGCCAGCAGAGCCGCGGCAGGGGATGGCTACACCTTC. It is translated as CASRAAAGDGYTF.